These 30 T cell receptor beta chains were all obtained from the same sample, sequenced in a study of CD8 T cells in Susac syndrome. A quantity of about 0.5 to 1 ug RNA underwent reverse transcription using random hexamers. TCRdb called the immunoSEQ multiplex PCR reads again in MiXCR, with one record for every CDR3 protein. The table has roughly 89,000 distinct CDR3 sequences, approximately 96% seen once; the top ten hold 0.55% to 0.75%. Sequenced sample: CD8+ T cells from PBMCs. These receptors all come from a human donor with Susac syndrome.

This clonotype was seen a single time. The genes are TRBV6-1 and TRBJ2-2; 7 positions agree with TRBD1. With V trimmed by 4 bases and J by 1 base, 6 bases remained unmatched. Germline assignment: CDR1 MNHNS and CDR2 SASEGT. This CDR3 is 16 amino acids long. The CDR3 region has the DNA TGTGCCAGCAGTGGCCGGGACAGTCGGAACACCGGGGAGCTGTTTTTT. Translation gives CASSGRDSRNTGELFF.

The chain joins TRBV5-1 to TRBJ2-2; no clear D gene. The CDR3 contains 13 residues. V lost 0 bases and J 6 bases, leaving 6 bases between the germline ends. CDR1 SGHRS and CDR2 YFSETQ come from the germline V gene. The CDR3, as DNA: TGCGCCAGCAGCTTGGTTGGGGCCGGGGAGCTGTTTTTT. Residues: CASSLVGAGELFF.

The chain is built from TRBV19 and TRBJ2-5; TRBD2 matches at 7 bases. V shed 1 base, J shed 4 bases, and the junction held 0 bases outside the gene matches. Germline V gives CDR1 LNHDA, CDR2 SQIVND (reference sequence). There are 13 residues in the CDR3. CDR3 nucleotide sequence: TGTGCCAGTAGTATAGGGGGGGGAGAGACCCAGTACTTC. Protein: CASSIGGGETQYF.

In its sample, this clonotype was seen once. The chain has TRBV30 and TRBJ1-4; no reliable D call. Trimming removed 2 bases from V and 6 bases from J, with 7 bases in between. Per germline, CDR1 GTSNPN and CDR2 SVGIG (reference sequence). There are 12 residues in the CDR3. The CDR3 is CAWSQGDEKLFF. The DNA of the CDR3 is TGTGCCTGGAGTCAAGGTGATGAAAAACTGTTTTTT.

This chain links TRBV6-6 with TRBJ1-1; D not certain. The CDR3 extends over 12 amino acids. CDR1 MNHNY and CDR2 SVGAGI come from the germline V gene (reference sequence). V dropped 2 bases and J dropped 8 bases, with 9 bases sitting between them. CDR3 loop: CASSYLVLEAFF. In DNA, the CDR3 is TGTGCCAGCAGTTACCTGGTTCTGGAAGCTTTCTTT.

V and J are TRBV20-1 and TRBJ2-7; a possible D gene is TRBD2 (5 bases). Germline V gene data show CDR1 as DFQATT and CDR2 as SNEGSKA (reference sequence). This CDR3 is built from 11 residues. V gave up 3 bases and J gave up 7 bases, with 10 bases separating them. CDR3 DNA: TGCAGTGCTAGGCCGGGGTATGAGCAGTACTTC. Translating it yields CSARPGYEQYF.

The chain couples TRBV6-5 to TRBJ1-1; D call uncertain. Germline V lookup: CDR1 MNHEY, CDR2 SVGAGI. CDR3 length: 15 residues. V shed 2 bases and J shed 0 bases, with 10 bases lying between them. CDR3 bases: TGTGCCAGCAGTTACAAAGTGGTCATGAACACTGAAGCTTTCTTT. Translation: CASSYKVVMNTEAFF.

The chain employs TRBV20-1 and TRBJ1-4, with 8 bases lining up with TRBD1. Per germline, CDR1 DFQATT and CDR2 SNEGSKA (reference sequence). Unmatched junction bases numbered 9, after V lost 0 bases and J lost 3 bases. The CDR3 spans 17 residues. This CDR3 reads CSARDPTGDVPNEKLFF. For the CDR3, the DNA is TGCAGTGCTAGAGATCCGACAGGGGATGTACCTAATGAAAAACTGTTTTTT.

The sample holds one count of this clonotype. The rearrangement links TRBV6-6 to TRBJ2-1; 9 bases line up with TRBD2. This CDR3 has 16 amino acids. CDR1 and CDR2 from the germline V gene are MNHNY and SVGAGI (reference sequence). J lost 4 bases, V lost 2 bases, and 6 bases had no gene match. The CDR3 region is CASSYSLAGGYNEQFF. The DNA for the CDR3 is TGTGCCAGCAGTTACAGTTTGGCGGGGGGGTACAATGAGCAGTTCTTC.

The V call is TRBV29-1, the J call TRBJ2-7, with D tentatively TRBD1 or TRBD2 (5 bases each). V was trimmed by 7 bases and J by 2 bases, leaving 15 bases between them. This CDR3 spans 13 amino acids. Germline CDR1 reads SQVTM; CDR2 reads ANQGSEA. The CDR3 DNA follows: TGCAGCGCACGGCGGGTGGGGGCCTACGAGCAGTACTTC. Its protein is CSARRVGAYEQYF.

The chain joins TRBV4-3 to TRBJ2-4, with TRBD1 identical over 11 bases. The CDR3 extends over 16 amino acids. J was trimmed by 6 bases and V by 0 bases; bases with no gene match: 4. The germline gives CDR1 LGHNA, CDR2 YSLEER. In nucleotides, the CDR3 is TGCGCCAGCAGCCAAGATGGGACAGGGGGGGGAAACATTCAGTACTTC. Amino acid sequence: CASSQDGTGGGNIQYF.

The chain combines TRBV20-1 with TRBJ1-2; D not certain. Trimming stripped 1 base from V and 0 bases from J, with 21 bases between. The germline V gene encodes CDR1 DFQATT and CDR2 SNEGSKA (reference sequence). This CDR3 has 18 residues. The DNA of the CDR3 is TGCAGTGCTAGAGGAATGGCCCCCGGGGAAAAGTCTAACTATGGCTACACCTTC. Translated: CSARGMAPGEKSNYGYTF.

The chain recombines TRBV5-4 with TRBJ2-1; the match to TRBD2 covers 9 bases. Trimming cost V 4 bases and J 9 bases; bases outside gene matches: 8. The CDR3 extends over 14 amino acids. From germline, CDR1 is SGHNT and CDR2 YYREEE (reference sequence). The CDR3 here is CASSLGAGGREQFF. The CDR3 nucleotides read TGTGCCAGCAGCCTCGGGGCGGGGGGGCGTGAGCAGTTCTTC.

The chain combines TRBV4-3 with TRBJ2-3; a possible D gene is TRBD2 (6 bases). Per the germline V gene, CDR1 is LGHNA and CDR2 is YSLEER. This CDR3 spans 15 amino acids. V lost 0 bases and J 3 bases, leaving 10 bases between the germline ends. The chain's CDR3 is CASSQEWRATDTQYF. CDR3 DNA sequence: TGCGCCAGCAGCCAAGAATGGAGGGCGACAGATACGCAGTATTTT.

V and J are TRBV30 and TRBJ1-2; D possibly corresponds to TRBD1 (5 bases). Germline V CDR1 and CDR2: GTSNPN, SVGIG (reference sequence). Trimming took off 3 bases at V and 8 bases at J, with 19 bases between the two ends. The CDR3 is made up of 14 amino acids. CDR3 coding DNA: TGTGCCTGGAGGCCAACGGGGGGTCCGCGGGGCTACACCTTC. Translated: CAWRPTGGPRGYTF.

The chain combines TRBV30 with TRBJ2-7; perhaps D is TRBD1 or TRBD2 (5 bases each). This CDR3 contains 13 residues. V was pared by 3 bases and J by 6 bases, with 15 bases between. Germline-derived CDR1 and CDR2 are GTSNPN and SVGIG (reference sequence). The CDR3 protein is CAWRSGTGPEQYF. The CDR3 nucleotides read TGTGCCTGGAGATCCGGGACGGGGCCCGAGCAGTACTTC.

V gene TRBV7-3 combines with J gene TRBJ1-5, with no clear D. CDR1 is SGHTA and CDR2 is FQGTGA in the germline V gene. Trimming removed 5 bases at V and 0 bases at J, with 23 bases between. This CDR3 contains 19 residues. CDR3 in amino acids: CASSPRAGDLFYSNQPQHF. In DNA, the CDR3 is TGTGCCAGCAGCCCCCGAGCGGGAGACTTATTTTATAGCAATCAGCCCCAGCATTTT.

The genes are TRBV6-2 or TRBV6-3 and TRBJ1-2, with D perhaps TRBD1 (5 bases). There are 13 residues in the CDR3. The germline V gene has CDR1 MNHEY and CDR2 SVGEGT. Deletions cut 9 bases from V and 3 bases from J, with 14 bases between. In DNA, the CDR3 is TGTGCCAGTGATCCTTTGGGGGACTATGGCTACACCTTC. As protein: CASDPLGDYGYTF.

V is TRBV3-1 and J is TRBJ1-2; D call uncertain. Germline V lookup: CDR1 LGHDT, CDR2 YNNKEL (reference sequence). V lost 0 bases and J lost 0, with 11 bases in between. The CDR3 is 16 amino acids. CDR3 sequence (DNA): TGTGCCAGCAGCCAAGATTCTCCGTGGACTAACTATGGCTACACCTTC. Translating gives CASSQDSPWTNYGYTF.

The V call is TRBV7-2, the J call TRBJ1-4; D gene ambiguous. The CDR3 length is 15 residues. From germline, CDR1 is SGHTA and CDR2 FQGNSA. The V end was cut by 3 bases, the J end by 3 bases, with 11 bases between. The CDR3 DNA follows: TGTGCCAGCAGCTTCGAAGCGGAAGCTAATGAAAAACTGTTTTTT. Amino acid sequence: CASSFEAEANEKLFF.

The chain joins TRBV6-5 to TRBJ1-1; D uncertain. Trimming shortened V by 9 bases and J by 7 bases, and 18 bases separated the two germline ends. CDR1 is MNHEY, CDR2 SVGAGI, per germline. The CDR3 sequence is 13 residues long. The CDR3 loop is CASQGPAGGEAFF. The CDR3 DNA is TGTGCCAGTCAAGGCCCGGCGGGCGGTGAAGCTTTCTTT.

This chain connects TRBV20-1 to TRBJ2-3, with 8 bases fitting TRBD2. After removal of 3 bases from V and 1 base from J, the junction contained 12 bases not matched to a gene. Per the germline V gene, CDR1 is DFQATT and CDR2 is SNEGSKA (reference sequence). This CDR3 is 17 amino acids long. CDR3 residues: CSASGSRGGGRTDTQYF. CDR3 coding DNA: TGCAGTGCTAGTGGTTCCAGGGGCGGGGGGCGCACAGATACGCAGTATTTT.

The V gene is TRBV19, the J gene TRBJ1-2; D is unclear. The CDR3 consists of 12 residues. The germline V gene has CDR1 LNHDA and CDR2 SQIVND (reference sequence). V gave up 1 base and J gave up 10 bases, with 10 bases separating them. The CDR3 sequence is CASSIGAQPYTF. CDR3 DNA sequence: TGTGCCAGTAGTATAGGCGCCCAACCCTACACCTTC.

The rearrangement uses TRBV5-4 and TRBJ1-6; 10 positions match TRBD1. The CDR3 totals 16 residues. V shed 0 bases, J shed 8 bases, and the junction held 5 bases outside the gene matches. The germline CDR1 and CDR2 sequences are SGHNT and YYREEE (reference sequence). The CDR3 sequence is CASSLEGGQGHSPLHF. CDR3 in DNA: TGTGCCAGCAGCTTGGAGGGGGGACAGGGGCATTCACCCCTCCACTTT.

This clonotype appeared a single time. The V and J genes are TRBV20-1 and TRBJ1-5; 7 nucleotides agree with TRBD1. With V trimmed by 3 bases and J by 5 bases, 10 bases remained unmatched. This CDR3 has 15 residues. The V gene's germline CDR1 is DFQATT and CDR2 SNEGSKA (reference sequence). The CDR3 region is CSARLQGRADQPQHF. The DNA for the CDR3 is TGCAGTGCTAGGTTACAGGGGCGTGCCGATCAGCCCCAGCATTTT.

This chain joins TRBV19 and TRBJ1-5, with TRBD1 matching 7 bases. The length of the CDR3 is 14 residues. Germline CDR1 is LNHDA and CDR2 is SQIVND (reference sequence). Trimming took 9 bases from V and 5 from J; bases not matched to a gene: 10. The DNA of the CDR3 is TGTGCCAGCTACAATCGACAGGGCCATCAGCCCCAGCATTTT. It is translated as CASYNRQGHQPQHF.

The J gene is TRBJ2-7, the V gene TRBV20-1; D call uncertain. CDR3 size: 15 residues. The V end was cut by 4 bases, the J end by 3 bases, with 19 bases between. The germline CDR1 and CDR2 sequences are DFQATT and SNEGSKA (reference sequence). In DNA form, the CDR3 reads TGCAGTGCTACAGAAGGGAATTTGGGTCTCTACGAGCAGTACTTC. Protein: CSATEGNLGLYEQYF.

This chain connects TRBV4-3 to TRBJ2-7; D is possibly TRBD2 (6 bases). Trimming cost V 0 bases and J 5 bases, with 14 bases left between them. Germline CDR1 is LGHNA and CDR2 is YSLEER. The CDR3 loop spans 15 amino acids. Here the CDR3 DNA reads TGCGCCAGCAGCCAAGATGCGGGACGGGGTGACGAGCAGTACTTC. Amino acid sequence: CASSQDAGRGDEQYF.

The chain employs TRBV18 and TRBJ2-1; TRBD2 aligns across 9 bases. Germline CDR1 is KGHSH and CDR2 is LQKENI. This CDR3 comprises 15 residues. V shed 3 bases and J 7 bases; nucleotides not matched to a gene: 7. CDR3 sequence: CASSPRAGGLNEQFF. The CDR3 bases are TGTGCCAGCTCACCGCGAGCGGGGGGCCTAAATGAGCAGTTCTTC.

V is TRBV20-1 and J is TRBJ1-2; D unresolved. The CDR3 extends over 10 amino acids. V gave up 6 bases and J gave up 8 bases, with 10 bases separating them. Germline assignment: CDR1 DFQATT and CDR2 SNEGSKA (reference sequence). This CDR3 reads CSATMGGYTF. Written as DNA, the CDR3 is TGCAGTGCCACCATGGGGGGCTACACCTTC.